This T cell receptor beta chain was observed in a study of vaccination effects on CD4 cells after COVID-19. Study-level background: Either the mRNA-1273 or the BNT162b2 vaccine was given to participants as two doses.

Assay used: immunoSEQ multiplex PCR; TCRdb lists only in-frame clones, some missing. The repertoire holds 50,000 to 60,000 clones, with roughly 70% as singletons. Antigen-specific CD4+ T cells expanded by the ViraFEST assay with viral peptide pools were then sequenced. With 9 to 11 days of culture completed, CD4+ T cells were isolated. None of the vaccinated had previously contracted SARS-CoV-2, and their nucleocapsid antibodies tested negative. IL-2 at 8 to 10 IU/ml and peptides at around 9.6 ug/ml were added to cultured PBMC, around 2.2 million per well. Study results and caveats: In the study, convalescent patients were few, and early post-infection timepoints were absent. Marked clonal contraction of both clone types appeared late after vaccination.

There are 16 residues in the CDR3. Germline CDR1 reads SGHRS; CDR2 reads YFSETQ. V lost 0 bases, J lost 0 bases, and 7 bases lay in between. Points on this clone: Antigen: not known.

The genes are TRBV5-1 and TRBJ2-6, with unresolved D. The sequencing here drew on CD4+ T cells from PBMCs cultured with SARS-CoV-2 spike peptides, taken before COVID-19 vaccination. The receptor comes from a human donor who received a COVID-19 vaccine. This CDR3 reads CASSLDGSSGANVLTF. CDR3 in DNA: TGCGCCAGCAGCTTGGACGGCTCCTCTGGGGCCAACGTCCTGACTTTC.